This TCR beta chain was observed in a study of TIL therapy for anti-PD-1-resistant metastatic lung cancer. Broader study findings: Compared with baseline intratumoral T cells, expanded TIL cultures were more clonal and less diverse (roughly 6.5% vs 31%).

Worth noting for this clone: Its specificity is unknown.

The sample's time point: pre-treatment sample, taken before nivolumab and TIL therapy. Tumor tissue came from excised metastases, mostly pleural nodules or supraclavicular lymph nodes. Adults with stage 4 NSCLC were enrolled in a phase I trial. This was the immunoSEQ v3 assay. Produced via immunoSEQ multiplex PCR; TCRdb's table is partial and in-frame only. The sample records tens of thousands of clones, approximately 63% being singletons. Germline V gene lookup returns CDR1 SNHLY and CDR2 FYNNEI. V was trimmed by 8 bases and J by 5 bases, leaving 10 bases between them. There are 11 residues in the CDR3.

Here the sequenced sample was tumor tissue, taken at baseline. The receptor's source is a woman aged 30 to 85 with non-small cell lung cancer. V and J are TRBV2 and TRBJ2-7; D gene unclear. The CDR3: CASSVTHEQYF. CDR3 nucleotides: TGTGCCAGCTCGGTCACGCACGAGCAGTACTTC. The full variable domain, its missing parts supplied by reference TRBV2 and TRBJ2-7, is EPEVTQTPSHQVTQMGQEVILRCVPISNHLYFYWYRQILGQKVEFLVSFYNNEISEKSEIFDDQFSVERPDGSNFTLKIRSTKLEDSAMYFCASSVTHEQYFGPGTRLTVT.